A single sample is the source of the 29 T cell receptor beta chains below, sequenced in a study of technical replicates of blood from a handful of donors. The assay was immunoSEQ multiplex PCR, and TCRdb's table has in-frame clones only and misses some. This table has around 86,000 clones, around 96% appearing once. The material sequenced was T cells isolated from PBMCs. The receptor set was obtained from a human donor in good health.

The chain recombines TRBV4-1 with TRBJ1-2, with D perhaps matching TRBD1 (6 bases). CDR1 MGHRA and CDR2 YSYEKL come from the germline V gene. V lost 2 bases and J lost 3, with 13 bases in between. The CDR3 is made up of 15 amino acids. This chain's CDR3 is CASSQPREGDYGYTF. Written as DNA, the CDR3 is TGCGCCAGCAGCCAACCCAGGGAGGGGGACTATGGCTACACCTTC.

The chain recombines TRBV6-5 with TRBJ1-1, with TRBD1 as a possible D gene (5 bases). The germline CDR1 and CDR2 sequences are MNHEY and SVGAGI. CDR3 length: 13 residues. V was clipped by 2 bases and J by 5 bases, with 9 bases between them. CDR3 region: CASSYGRATEAFF. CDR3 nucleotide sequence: TGTGCCAGCAGTTACGGCAGGGCTACTGAAGCTTTCTTT.

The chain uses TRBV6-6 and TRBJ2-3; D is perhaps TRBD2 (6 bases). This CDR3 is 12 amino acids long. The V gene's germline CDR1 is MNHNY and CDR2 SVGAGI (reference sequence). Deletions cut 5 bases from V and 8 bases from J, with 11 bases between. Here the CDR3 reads CASSHGTGTQYF. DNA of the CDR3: TGTGCCAGCAGTCACGGGACTGGTACGCAGTATTTT.

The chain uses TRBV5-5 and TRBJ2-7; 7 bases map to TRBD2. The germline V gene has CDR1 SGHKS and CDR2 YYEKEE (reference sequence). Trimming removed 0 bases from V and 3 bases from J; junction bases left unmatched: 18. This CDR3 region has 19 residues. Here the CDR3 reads CASSLAVASGREYVYEQYF. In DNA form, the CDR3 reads TGTGCCAGCAGCTTGGCCGTCGCCTCAGGGAGGGAGTACGTCTACGAGCAGTACTTC.

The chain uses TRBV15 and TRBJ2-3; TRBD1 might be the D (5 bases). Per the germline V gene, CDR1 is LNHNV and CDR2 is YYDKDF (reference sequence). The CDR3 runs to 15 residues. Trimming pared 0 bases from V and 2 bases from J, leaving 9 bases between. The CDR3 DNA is TGTGCCACCAGCAGAGATGACAGAACCACAGATACGCAGTATTTT. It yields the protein CATSRDDRTTDTQYF. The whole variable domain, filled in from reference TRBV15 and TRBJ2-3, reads DAMVIQNPRYQVTQFGKPVTLSCSQTLNHNVMYWYQQKSSQAPKLLFHYYDKDFNNEADTPDNFQSRRPNTSFCFLDIRSPGLGDTAMYLCATSRDDRTTDTQYFGPGTRLTVL.

The DNA for the CDR3 is TGTGCCACCAGCCCCCGGACAGGGTATAGGTACAATGAGCAGTTCTTC. As protein: CATSPRTGYRYNEQFF. The chain couples TRBV15 to TRBJ2-1; 8 positions agree with TRBD1. The V and J ends lost 5 bases and 4 bases, in that order; junction bases with no gene match: 10. Germline loops: CDR1 LNHNV, CDR2 YYDKDF (reference sequence). The CDR3 is 16 amino acids. Looking up the rest from reference TRBV15 and TRBJ2-1 gives the full variable domain: DAMVIQNPRYQVTQFGKPVTLSCSQTLNHNVMYWYQQKSSQAPKLLFHYYDKDFNNEADTPDNFQSRRPNTSFCFLDIRSPGLGDTAMYLCATSPRTGYRYNEQFFGPGTRLTVL.

The CDR3: CASSPTGSSYNEQFF. CDR3 in DNA: TGTGCCAGCAGTCCCACAGGGAGCTCCTACAATGAGCAGTTCTTC. The V gene is TRBV28, the J gene TRBJ2-1, with D perhaps TRBD1 (6 bases). This CDR3 spans 15 amino acids. CDR1 is MDHEN, CDR2 SYDVKM, per germline. V lost 5 bases, J lost 0 bases, and 11 bases lay in between.

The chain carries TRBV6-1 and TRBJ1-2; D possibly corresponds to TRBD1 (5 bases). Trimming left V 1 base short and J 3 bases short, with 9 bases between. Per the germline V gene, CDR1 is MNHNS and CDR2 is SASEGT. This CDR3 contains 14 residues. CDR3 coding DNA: TGTGCCAGCAGTGAAGGGGACTACGACTATGGCTACACCTTC. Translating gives CASSEGDYDYGYTF.

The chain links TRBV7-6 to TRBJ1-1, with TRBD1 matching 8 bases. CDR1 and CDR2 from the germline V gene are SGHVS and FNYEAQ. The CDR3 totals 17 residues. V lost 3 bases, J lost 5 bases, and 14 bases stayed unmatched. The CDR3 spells CASSLGQGAGWRTEAFF. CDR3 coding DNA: TGTGCCAGCAGCTTGGGGCAGGGGGCCGGTTGGAGGACTGAAGCTTTCTTT.

The CDR3: CASSHRPGTGIVRTDTQYF. The CDR3, as DNA: TGCGCCAGCAGTCACCGTCCCGGGACAGGGATAGTACGGACAGATACGCAGTATTTT. The chain couples TRBV23-1 to TRBJ2-3, with 9 bases identical to TRBD1. TRBV23-1 is an open reading frame, and its role is uncertain. CDR3 size: 19 residues. Germline trimming cut 3 bases from V and 3 bases from J; bases unmatched to any gene: 16.

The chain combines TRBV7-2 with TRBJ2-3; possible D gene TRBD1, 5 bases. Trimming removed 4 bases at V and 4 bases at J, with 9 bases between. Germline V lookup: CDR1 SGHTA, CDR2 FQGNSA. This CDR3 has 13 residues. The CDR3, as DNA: TGTGCCAGCAGCTATCAGGGCCCAGATACGCAGTATTTT. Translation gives CASSYQGPDTQYF.

Here the CDR3 reads CASSQDGLVGYEQYF. The CDR3 DNA sequence: TGCGCCAGCAGCCAGGACGGACTAGTAGGTTACGAGCAGTACTTC. This chain uses TRBV4-1 with TRBJ2-7, with 7 bases matching TRBD2. Germline CDR1 and CDR2: MGHRA and YSYEKL. With 3 bases clipped from V and 4 bases from J, the junction kept 9 bases outside the gene matches. The CDR3 covers 15 residues.

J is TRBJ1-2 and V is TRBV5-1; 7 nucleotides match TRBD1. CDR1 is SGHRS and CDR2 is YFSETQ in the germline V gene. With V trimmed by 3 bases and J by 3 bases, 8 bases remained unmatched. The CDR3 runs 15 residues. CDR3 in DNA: TGCGCCAGCAGCTCTAGACAGGGACTAGACTATGGCTACACCTTC. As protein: CASSSRQGLDYGYTF.

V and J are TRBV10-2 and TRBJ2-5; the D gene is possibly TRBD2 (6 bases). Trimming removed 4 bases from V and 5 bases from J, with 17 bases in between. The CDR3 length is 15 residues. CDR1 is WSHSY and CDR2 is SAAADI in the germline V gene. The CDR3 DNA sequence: TGCGCCAGCAGTGGATACGGAGGGAGCAGGGAGACCCAGTACTTC. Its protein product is CASSGYGGSRETQYF.

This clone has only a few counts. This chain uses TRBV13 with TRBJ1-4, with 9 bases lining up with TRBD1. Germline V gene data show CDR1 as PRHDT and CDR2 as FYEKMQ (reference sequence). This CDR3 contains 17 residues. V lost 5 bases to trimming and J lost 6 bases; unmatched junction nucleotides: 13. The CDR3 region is CASSATPYRDRDEKLFF. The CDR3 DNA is TGTGCCAGCAGCGCAACGCCTTACCGGGACAGGGATGAAAAACTGTTTTTT.

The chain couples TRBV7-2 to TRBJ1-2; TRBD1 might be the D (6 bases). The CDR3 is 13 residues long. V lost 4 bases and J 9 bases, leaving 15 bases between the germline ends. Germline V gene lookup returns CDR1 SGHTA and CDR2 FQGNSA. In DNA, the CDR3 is TGTGCCAGCAGCTCCTACAGGGTTGAGAGCTACACCTTC. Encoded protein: CASSSYRVESYTF.

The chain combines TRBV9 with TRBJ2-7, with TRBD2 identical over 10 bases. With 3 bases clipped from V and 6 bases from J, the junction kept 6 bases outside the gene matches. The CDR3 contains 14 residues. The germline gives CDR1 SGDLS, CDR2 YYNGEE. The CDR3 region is CASSGRASGSEQYF. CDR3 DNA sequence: TGTGCCAGCAGCGGGAGGGCTAGCGGGAGCGAGCAGTACTTC.

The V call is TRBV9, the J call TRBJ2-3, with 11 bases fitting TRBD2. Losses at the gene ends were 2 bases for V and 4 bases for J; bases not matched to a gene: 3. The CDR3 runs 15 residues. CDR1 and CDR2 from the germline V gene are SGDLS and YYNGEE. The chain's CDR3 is CASSVTSGGPDTQYF. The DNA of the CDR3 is TGTGCCAGCAGCGTTACTAGCGGGGGCCCAGATACGCAGTATTTT.

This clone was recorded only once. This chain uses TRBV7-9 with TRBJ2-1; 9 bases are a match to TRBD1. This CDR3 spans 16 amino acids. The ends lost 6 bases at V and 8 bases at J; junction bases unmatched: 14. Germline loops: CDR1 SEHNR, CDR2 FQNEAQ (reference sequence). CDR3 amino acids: CASRRNRDRESDEQFF. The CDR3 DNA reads TGTGCCAGCAGGCGAAACCGGGACAGGGAGTCGGATGAGCAGTTCTTC.

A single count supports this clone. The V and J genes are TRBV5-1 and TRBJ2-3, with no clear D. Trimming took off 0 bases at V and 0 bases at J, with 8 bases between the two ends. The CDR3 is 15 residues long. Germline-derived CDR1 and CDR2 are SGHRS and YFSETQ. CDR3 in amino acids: CASSLGAASTDTQYF. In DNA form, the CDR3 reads TGCGCCAGCAGCTTGGGGGCTGCTAGCACAGATACGCAGTATTTT.

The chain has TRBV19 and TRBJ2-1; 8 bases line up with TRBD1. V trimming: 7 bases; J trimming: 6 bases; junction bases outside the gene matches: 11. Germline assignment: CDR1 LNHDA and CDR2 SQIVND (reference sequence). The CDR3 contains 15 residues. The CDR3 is CASNTQGASFNEQFF. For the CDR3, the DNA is TGTGCCAGTAATACTCAGGGGGCGAGTTTCAATGAGCAGTTCTTC.

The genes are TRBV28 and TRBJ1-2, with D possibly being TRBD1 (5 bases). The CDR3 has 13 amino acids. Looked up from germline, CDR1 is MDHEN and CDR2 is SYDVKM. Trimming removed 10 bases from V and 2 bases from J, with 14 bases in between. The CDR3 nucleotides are TGTGCCACCGCGACAGACGCGAACTATGGCTACACCTTC. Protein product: CATATDANYGYTF.

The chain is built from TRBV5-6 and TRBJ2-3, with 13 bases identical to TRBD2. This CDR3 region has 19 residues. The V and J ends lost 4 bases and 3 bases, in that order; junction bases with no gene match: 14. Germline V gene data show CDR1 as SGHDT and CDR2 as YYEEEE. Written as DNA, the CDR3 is TGTGCCAGCAGCCCTAGAACTAGCGGGAGGGCCGTGCGTACAGATACGCAGTATTTT. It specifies CASSPRTSGRAVRTDTQYF.

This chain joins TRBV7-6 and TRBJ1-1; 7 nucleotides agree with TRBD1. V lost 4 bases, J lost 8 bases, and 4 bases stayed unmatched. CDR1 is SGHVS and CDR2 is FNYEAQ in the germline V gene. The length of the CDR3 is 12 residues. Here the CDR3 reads CASSSGQIEAFF. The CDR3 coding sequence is TGTGCCAGCAGCTCGGGACAGATCGAAGCTTTCTTT. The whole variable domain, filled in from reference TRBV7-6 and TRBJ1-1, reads GAGVSQSPRYKVTKRGQDVALRCDPISGHVSLYWYRQALGQGPEFLTYFNYEAQQDKSGLPNDRFSAERPEGSISTLTIQRTEQRDSAMYRCASSSGQIEAFFGQGTRLTVV.

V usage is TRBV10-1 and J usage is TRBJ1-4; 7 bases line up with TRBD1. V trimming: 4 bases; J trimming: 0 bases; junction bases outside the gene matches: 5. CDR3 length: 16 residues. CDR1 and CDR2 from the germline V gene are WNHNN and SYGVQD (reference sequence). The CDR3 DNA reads TGCGCCAGCAGTGTTAGGGGGCCTGCAACTAATGAAAAACTGTTTTTT. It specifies CASSVRGPATNEKLFF.

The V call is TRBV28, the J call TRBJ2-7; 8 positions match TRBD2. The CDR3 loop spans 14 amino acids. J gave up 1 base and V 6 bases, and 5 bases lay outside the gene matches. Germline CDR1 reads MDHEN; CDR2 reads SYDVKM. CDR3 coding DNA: TGTGCCAGCAGACTAGCGGCCTTATCCTACGAGCAGTACTTC. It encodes CASRLAALSYEQYF.

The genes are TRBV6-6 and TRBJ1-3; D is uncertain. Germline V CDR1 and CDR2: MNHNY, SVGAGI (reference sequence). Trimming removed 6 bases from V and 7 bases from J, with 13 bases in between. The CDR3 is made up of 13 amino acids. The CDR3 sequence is CASSPGPGNTIYF. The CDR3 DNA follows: TGTGCCAGCAGCCCCGGGCCGGGGAACACCATATATTTT.

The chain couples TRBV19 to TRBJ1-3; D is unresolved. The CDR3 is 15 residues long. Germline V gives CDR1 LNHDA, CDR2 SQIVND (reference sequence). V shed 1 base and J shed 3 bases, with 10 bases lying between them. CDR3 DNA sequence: TGTGCCAGTAGTATAGTTTCGGGTTTTGGAAACACCATATATTTT. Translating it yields CASSIVSGFGNTIYF. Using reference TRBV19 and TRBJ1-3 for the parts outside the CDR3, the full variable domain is DGGITQSPKYLFRKEGQNVTLSCEQNLNHDAMYWYRQDPGQGLRLIYYSQIVNDFQKGDIAEGYSVSREKKESFPLTVTSAQKNPTAFYLCASSIVSGFGNTIYFGEGSWLTVV.

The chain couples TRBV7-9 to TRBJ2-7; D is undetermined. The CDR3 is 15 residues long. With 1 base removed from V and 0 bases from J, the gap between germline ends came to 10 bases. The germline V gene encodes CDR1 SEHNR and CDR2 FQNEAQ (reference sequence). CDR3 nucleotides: TGTGCCAGCAGCTTAGACAGTTCGCTCTCCTACGAGCAGTACTTC. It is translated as CASSLDSSLSYEQYF.